What follows is one TCR beta chain and its context. This sample was included in a study of human T cells and chemical hapten exposure. Study in general: A mostly female patient group had alopecia areata, totalis or universalis.

Germline V CDR1 and CDR2: MDHEN, SYDVKM. Trimming took 1 base from V and 8 from J, leaving 8 bases between them. The CDR3 totals 12 residues. MiXCR, run by TCRdb on the RACE reads, gives a single entry per CDR3 protein. The sample lists tens of thousands of distinct CDR3 sequences, roughly a tenth occurring once. Time point in this sample: patch test 1, 2 weeks after DPC sensitization. The treatment was: therapeutic diphenylcyclopropenone sensitization with weekly scalp DPC. The clonotype comes from a woman in her forties with alopecia areata. Some clones in this sample may be carry-over from other donors' samples. The chain is built from TRBV28 and TRBJ1-2; the D is unclear. This specimen was whole blood, taken in connection with sensitization to the hapten diphenylcyclopropenone (DPC). The CDR3 reads CASSLSKIGYTF. The CDR3 DNA sequence: TGTGCCAGCAGTTTATCGAAAATCGGCTACACCTTC.